This T cell receptor (beta chain) came from a study of blood T cell repertoires in COVID-19. Overall study: Specimens from acute and convalescent COVID-19 originated in the United States, Italy and Spain.

Sequencing was performed with immunoSEQ multiplex PCR; in TCRdb, only in-frame clones are kept and a portion is missing. The sample holds 250,000 to 300,000 clones; just under 90% are singletons and the top ten take about 2%. This CDR3 is built from 14 residues. Per germline, CDR1 MDHEN and CDR2 SYDVKM. The ends lost 6 bases at V and 5 bases at J; junction bases unmatched: 9. V is TRBV28 and J is TRBJ1-1, with 7 nucleotides matching TRBD1. This receptor was obtained from a woman aged 55-70 years who had recovered from COVID-19. Source material: PBMCs or T cells enriched from blood (not recorded which). The CDR3 bases are TGTGCCAGCAGGGAAGGGGGCGCAGAGACTGAAGCTTTCTTT. Translated, it gives CASREGGAETEAFF.